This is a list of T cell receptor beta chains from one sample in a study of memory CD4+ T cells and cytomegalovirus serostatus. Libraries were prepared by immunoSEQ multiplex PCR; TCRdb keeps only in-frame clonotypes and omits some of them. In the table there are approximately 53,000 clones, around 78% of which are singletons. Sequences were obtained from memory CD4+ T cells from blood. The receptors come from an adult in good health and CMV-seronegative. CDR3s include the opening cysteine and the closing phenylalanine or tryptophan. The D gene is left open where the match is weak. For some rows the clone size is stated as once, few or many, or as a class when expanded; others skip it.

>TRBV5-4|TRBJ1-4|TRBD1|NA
TGTGCCAGCAGCCCCGGACAGGGGGCATTCGGTGAAAAACTGTTTTTT
CASSPGQGAFGEKLFF
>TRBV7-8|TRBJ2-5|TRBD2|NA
TGTGCCAGCAGCTTAGTCGGGGCTAGCGGGAATGGAGAGACCCAGTACTTC
CASSLVGASGNGETQYF
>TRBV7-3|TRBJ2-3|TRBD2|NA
TGTGCCAGCAGCTCAGCGGGAGGCCCAGATACGCAGTATTTT
CASSSAGGPDTQYF
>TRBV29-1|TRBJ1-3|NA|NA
TGCAGCGTTCGGTTACCGGGGGGCAGTGGAAACACCATATATTTT
CSVRLPGGSGNTIYF
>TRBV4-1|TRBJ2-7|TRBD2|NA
TGCGCCAGCAGCCAAGATGGGACTAGCGGAGCCGGCTCCTACGAGCAGTACTTC
CASSQDGTSGAGSYEQYF
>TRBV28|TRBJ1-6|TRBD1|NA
TGTGCCAGCAGTACCTCCGGGACAGAAACTTCACCCCTCCACTTT
CASSTSGTETSPLHF
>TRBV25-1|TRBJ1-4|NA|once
TGTGCCAGCAGTGAAGGTCGGGGGGGCGTACGCGAAAAACTGTTTTTT
CASSEGRGGVREKLFF
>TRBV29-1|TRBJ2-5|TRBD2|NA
TGCAGCGTTGGTCTAGCGGGAGGGCAAGAGACCCAGTACTTC
CSVGLAGGQETQYF
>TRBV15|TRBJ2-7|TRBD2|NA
TGTGCCACCAGCAGAGATGGGAGCGGGAGGGCCTACGAGCAGTACTTC
CATSRDGSGRAYEQYF
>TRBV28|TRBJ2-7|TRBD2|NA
TGTGCCAGCAGTTCACGGGAGGGCCACTACTTC
CASSSREGHYF
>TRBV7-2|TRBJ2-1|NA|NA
TGTGCCAGCAGTCCTCCTTCTGGGCGGGGCTCCTACAATGAGCAGTTCTTC
CASSPPSGRGSYNEQFF
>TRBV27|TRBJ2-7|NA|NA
TGTGCCAGCAGTTTGTACGGACCCTACGAGCAGTACTTC
CASSLYGPYEQYF
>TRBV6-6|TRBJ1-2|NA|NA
TGTGCCAGCAGGCGTTTTGACAGGAAAACTAACTATGGCTACACCTTC
CASRRFDRKTNYGYTF
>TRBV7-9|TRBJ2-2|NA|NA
TGTGCCAGCAGCTTCTCGTCCAGGGTGAGCGGGGAGCTGTTTTTT
CASSFSSRVSGELFF
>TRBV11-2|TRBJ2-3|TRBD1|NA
TGTGCCAGCAGCCCCTTACGGACAGGCACAAGCACCACAGATACGCAGTATTTT
CASSPLRTGTSTTDTQYF
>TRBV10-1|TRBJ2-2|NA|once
TGCGCCAGCAGTGAGGGAGAGGGGAACCGGGAGCTGTTTTTT
CASSEGEGNRELFF
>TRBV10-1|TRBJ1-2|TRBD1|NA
TGCGCCAGGGTTATGACAAAACGGGACAGCCGCTATGGCTACACCTTC
CARVMTKRDSRYGYTF
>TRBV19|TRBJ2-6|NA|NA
TGTGCCAGTAGTATAGAGACTGGGGCCAACGTCCTGACTTTC
CASSIETGANVLTF
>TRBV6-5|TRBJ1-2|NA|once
TGTGCCAGCAGTCAATCAGGGGTGAAGGGCTACACCTTC
CASSQSGVKGYTF
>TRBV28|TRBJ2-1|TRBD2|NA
TGTGCCAGCACCACACCGGCAGCGGGAGCTAGGAATGAGCAGTTCTTC
CASTTPAAGARNEQFF
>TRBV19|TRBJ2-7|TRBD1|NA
TGTGCCAGTAGTGCCAATACAGGGGTGAGCTACGAGCAGTACTTC
CASSANTGVSYEQYF
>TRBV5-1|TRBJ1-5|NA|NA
TGCGCCAGCAGCTTGGGGGACTATCAGCCCCAGCATTTT
CASSLGDYQPQHF
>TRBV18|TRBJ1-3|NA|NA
TGTGCCAGCTCACCGAATCCGATCTCTGGAAACACCATATATTTT
CASSPNPISGNTIYF
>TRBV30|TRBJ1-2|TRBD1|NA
TGTGCCGGACAGGGGGATGTCTATGGCTACACCTTC
CAGQGDVYGYTF
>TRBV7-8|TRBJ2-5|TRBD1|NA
TGTGCCAGCAGTCGGGACAGCCAAGAGACCCAGTACTTC
CASSRDSQETQYF
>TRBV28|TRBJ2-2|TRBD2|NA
TGTGCCAGCAGTACCGAAACGGGACTAGCGGGAGCAGGGACCGGGGAGCTGTTTTTT
CASSTETGLAGAGTGELFF
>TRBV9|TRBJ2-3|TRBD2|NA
TGTGCCAGCAGCGTAGGGTCTAGCGGGATCACAGATACGCAGTATTTT
CASSVGSSGITDTQYF
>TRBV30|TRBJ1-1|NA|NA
TGTGCACAAGGACGGTCGAACACTGAAGCTTTCTTT
CAQGRSNTEAFF
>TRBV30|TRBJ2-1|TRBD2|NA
TGTGCCTGGATAGCCGGGGCTAGCGGGAGCTCCTACAATGAGCAGTTCTTC
CAWIAGASGSSYNEQFF
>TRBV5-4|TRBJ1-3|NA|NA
TGTGCCAGCAGCTTAGACAGGACCTCTGGAAACACCATATATTTT
CASSLDRTSGNTIYF
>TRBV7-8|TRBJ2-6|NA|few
TGTGCCAGCTCAGCTTTTAGTGGCAGGGGGGCCTCTGGGGCCAACGTCCTGACTTTC
CASSAFSGRGASGANVLTF
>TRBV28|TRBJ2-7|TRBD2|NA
TGTGCCAGCAGCCCCGGGAGGGCCTACGAGCAGTACTTC
CASSPGRAYEQYF
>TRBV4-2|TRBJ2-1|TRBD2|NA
TGTGCCAGCAGCCCGACTAGCGTTTCCTACAATGAGCAGTTCTTC
CASSPTSVSYNEQFF
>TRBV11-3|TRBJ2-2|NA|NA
TGTGCCAGCAGAGCGAACACCGGGGAGCTGTTTTTT
CASRANTGELFF
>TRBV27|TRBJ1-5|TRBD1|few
TGTGCCAGCAGTTATGGTGGAGGGGGCGAACAGCCCCAGCATTTT
CASSYGGGGEQPQHF
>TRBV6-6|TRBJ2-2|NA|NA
TGTGCCAGCAGCTCTCCCGTCACGAACACCGGGGAGCTGTTTTTT
CASSSPVTNTGELFF
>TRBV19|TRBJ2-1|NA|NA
TGTGCCAGTAGCTTAAACCCCTTGGGGGTGATCGGGACGGGTAATGAGCAGTTCTTC
CASSLNPLGVIGTGNEQFF
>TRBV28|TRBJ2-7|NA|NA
TGTGCCAGCACACCCGGGACAAAATACGAGCAGTACTTC
CASTPGTKYEQYF
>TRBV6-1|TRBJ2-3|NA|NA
TGTGCCAGCAGTGACGCACAGGGTTCAGATACGCAGTATTTT
CASSDAQGSDTQYF
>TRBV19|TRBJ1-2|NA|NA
TGTGCCAGTAGTATGTCGGGCTATGGCTACACCTTC
CASSMSGYGYTF